This T cell receptor (beta chain) was sequenced in a study of response to subunit inactivated influenza vaccine. Findings and caveats of the study: The authors suggested that few new T cells are recruited per seasonal influenza vaccination.

On this clonotype itself: Its antigen is not known.

TCRdb re-called the RT-PCR reads through MiXCR, storing one row per CDR3 protein. The table shows 650,000 to 800,000 distinct CDR3 sequences, with about 15% occurring only once. V was cut by 5 bases and J by 0 bases, with 7 bases left in between. This CDR3 has 13 amino acids. V gene TRBV12-3 or TRBV12-4 combines with J gene TRBJ1-1; D call uncertain. Specimen: PBMCs from blood, collected around 14 days before vaccination. The receptor was derived from a man aged 45-65 years who received an inactivated influenza vaccine. CDR3 DNA: TGTGCCAGCAGTATTCTCATGAACACTGAAGCTTTCTTT. Translated: CASSILMNTEAFF.